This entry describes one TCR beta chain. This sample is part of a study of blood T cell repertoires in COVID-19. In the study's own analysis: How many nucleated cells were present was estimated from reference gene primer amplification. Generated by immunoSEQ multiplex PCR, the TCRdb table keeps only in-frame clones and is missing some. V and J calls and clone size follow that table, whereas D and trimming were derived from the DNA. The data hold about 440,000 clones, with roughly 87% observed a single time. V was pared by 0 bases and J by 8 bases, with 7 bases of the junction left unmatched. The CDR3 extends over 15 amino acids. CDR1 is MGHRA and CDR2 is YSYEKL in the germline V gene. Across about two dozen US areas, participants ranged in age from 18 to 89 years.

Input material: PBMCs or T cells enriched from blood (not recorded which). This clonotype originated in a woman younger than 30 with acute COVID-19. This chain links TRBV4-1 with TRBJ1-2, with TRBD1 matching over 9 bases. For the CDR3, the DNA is TGCGCCAGCAGCCAAGATAACAGGGGGCGTAGCGGCTACACCTTC. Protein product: CASSQDNRGRSGYTF.